A single sample gave rise to the 6 T cell receptor beta chains below, sequenced in a study of CD8+ T cells in alopecia areata. Sequencing templates came from extracted RNA that was reverse transcribed into cDNA. Clones were sequenced by immunoSEQ multiplex PCR, and TCRdb holds only the in-frame ones, with some missing. The table has roughly 200,000 clones, approximately 45% seen once; the top ten hold approximately 2.9%. This sample's treatment: oral pan-JAK inhibitor, 5-10 mg twice daily. This specimen was CD4+ T cells sorted from blood, taken at approximately week 36, from a patient treated with tofacitinib. The receptors stem from a human donor with alopecia areata.

This clone was seen more than once but under ten times. The chain has TRBV13 and TRBJ2-7; D uncertain. Trimming removed 6 bases from V and 3 bases from J, with 9 bases in between. The CDR3 is 12 residues long. Germline CDR1 reads PRHDT; CDR2 reads FYEKMQ (reference sequence). The CDR3: CASSNHFYEQYF. Here the CDR3 DNA reads TGTGCCAGCAGTAACCACTTCTACGAGCAGTACTTC.

This clone has more than one count but fewer than ten. Lacking the conserved final phenylalanine or tryptophan, this CDR3 likely reflects a read error. J is TRBJ2-7 and V is TRBV18; D is unresolved. CDR1 and CDR2 (germline): KGHSH, LQKENI. Trimming left V 6 bases short and J 6 bases short, with 24 bases between. This CDR3 is 16 amino acids long. The CDR3 is CASSQSGLGSWGEQYL. CDR3 DNA: TGTGCCAGCTCGCAGTCTGGTTTGGGATCTTGGGGCGAGCAGTACCTC.

V is TRBV28 and J is TRBJ2-5; perhaps D is TRBD1 or TRBD2 (6 bases each). CDR1 is MDHEN, CDR2 SYDVKM, per germline. The V and J ends lost 6 bases and 3 bases respectively, with 14 bases between them. This CDR3 is built from 14 residues. CDR3 sequence: CASSKGGQEETQYF. The CDR3, as DNA: TGTGCCAGCAGCAAGGGGGGCCAGGAAGAGACCCAGTACTTC.

In its sample, this clone was seen once. The chain recombines TRBV6-5 with TRBJ2-3, with D uncertain. This CDR3 comprises 15 residues. Germline CDR1 reads MNHEY; CDR2 reads SVGAGI. Trimming removed 1 base at V and 0 bases at J, with 8 bases between. CDR3 nucleotides: TGTGCCAGCAGTTACTACGTGGAAAGCACAGATACGCAGTATTTT. Translating gives CASSYYVESTDTQYF.

V and J are TRBV30 and TRBJ2-5; D is perhaps TRBD1 (6 bases). The CDR3 is 16 residues long. Between the trimmed V and J ends, which lost 2 bases and 2 bases, there was a span of 18 bases. The V gene's germline CDR1 is GTSNPN and CDR2 SVGIG (reference sequence). The CDR3 nucleotides read TGTGCCTGGAGTATACAGGGAATCCTTTTACAAGAGACCCAGTACTTC. It yields the protein CAWSIQGILLQETQYF.

This chain connects TRBV25-1 to TRBJ2-7; D is undetermined. In germline, CDR1 is MGHDK, CDR2 SYGVNS. The CDR3 runs 12 residues. The ends were cut back, 11 bases at V and 6 bases at J, with 17 bases in the middle. The CDR3 sequence: CASKGPSGEQYF. In DNA form, the CDR3 reads TGTGCCTCGAAGGGTCCGTCGGGCGAGCAGTACTTC.